The 29 T cell receptor beta chains below were found in one sample sequenced in a study of blood T cell repertoires in COVID-19. Produced via immunoSEQ multiplex PCR; TCRdb's table is partial and in-frame only. The sample contains more than 200,000 clones, around four fifths of which appear only once. Sample: peripheral blood. The receptors stem from a woman in her thirties or forties with active or convalescent COVID-19.

This chain joins TRBV30 and TRBJ1-1; D remains unclear. Trimming removed 2 bases from V and 1 base from J, with 8 bases in between. CDR3 length: 13 amino acids. CDR1 GTSNPN and CDR2 SVGIG come from the germline V gene (reference sequence). The CDR3 DNA reads as TGTGCCTGGAGTACTGGGCCGAACACTGAAGCTTTCTTT. Protein: CAWSTGPNTEAFF.

The rearrangement uses TRBV19 and TRBJ2-7; 10 bases match TRBD1. Germline CDR1 and CDR2: LNHDA and SQIVND (reference sequence). V lost 5 bases, J lost 4 bases, and 2 bases stayed unmatched. CDR3 size: 13 residues. The CDR3 DNA reads as TGTGCCAGTAGTGTGGGACAGGGGTACGAGCAGTACTTC. Its translation: CASSVGQGYEQYF. Using reference TRBV19 and TRBJ2-7 for the parts outside the CDR3, the full variable domain is DGGITQSPKYLFRKEGQNVTLSCEQNLNHDAMYWYRQDPGQGLRLIYYSQIVNDFQKGDIAEGYSVSREKKESFPLTVTSAQKNPTAFYLCASSVGQGYEQYFGPGTRLTVT.

This rearrangement joins TRBV5-1 to TRBJ2-2, with a possible D match to TRBD1 (6 bases). Trimming removed 4 bases at V and 4 bases at J, with 14 bases between. Germline CDR1 is SGHRS and CDR2 is YFSETQ. The CDR3 covers 15 residues. As DNA, the CDR3 is TGCGCCAGCAGCGCACTAACAGGGACCACCGGGGAGCTGTTTTTT. Its translation is CASSALTGTTGELFF.

The genes are TRBV18 and TRBJ2-1; 9 bases are shared with TRBD1. The CDR3 contains 16 residues. V lost 3 bases and J lost 8; bases outside the gene matches: 11. CDR1 is KGHSH and CDR2 is LQKENI in the germline V gene. The CDR3 DNA is TGTGCCAGCTCACCTGGCCGTACAGGGGGCAGCGATGAGCAGTTCTTC. Protein product: CASSPGRTGGSDEQFF.

The chain couples TRBV15 to TRBJ2-7, with unresolved D. The V end was cut by 0 bases, the J end by 8 bases, with 11 bases between. CDR3 size: 13 residues. CDR1 and CDR2 from the germline V gene are LNHNV and YYDKDF (reference sequence). CDR3 in amino acids: CATSRDSSGKQYV. In DNA, the CDR3 is TGTGCCACCAGCAGAGATTCCAGTGGTAAGCAGTACGTC.

The chain is built from TRBV10-3 and TRBJ1-6, with 9 bases that match TRBD1. CDR1 ENHRY and CDR2 SYGVKD come from the germline V gene. V lost 0 bases to trimming and J lost 7 bases; unmatched junction nucleotides: 4. The CDR3 loop spans 16 amino acids. CDR3 sequence (DNA): TGTGCCATCAGTGAGTCCCCCGGACAGGGGAATTCACCCCTCCACTTT. This gives the protein CAISESPGQGNSPLHF.

The chain combines TRBV9 with TRBJ1-2, with TRBD1 matching 9 bases. With V trimmed by 0 bases and J by 3 bases, 3 bases remained unmatched. The germline gives CDR1 SGDLS, CDR2 YYNGEE. The CDR3 length is 15 residues. CDR3: CASSVDRGLYYGYTF. The CDR3 DNA sequence: TGTGCCAGCAGCGTAGACAGGGGGCTCTACTATGGCTACACCTTC.

This chain links TRBV10-3 with TRBJ2-7; 11 bases line up with TRBD2. Trimming removed 5 bases from V and 1 base from J; junction bases left unmatched: 4. This CDR3 has 15 residues. Germline values: CDR1 ENHRY, CDR2 SYGVKD. CDR3 sequence (DNA): TGTGCCATCAGTACCTCTAGCGGGGGGTCCTACGAGCAGTACTTC. Encoded protein: CAISTSSGGSYEQYF.

This clone was counted once. V and J are TRBV5-6 and TRBJ2-1, with D possibly being TRBD2 (6 bases). CDR1 is SGHDT and CDR2 is YYEEEE in the germline V gene. The CDR3 loop spans 15 amino acids. Trimming removed 4 bases at V and 0 bases at J, with 11 bases between. CDR3 bases: TGTGCCAGCAGCCACGGGACTGTCTCCTACAATGAGCAGTTCTTC. Protein sequence: CASSHGTVSYNEQFF.

This chain links TRBV28 with TRBJ2-1, with a tentative D call TRBD1 (5 bases). The CDR3 spans 15 residues. V was pared by 6 bases and J by 0 bases, with 12 bases between. CDR1 and CDR2 (germline): MDHEN, SYDVKM. The CDR3 protein is CASSATGFSYNEQFF. CDR3 coding DNA: TGTGCCAGCAGCGCCACAGGATTCTCCTACAATGAGCAGTTCTTC.

This sequence joins TRBV28 and TRBJ1-5; no reliable D call. The germline gives CDR1 MDHEN, CDR2 SYDVKM. Trimming stripped 6 bases from V and 4 bases from J, with 7 bases between. CDR3 length: 12 residues. The CDR3 sequence is CASRAANQPQHF. The CDR3 DNA sequence: TGTGCCAGCAGGGCCGCTAATCAGCCCCAGCATTTT.

This clone was found once. This sequence joins TRBV9 and TRBJ2-2, with D uncertain. Germline V gene lookup returns CDR1 SGDLS and CDR2 YYNGEE. This CDR3 region has 15 residues. Trimming took off 0 bases at V and 8 bases at J, with 14 bases between the two ends. The CDR3 protein is CASSVEVVTGGELFF. DNA for the CDR3: TGTGCCAGCAGCGTAGAGGTCGTCACCGGGGGGGAGCTGTTTTTT.

This chain connects TRBV13 to TRBJ2-7; tentative D call: TRBD2 (6 bases). Germline assignment: CDR1 PRHDT and CDR2 FYEKMQ (reference sequence). There are 13 residues in the CDR3. Deletions cut 2 bases from V and 5 bases from J, with 10 bases between. The DNA of the CDR3 is TGTGCCAGCAGCTTACGGCCGGGGGACGAGCAGTACTTC. As protein: CASSLRPGDEQYF.

The genes are TRBV28 and TRBJ1-2; D is perhaps TRBD1 (6 bases). Germline V CDR1 and CDR2: MDHEN, SYDVKM. V lost 4 bases and J 4 bases, leaving 10 bases between the germline ends. CDR3 length: 13 amino acids. CDR3 in amino acids: CASSSDRFYGYTF. CDR3 DNA sequence: TGTGCCAGCAGTTCCGACAGGTTCTATGGCTACACCTTC.

CDR3 sequence: CASSLGGLAPYEQYV. In DNA, the CDR3 is TGTGCCAGCAGCTTGGGGGGACTAGCTCCCTACGAGCAGTACGTC. The chain combines TRBV5-5 with TRBJ2-7, with 9 bases lining up with TRBD2. The V gene end was trimmed by 0 bases and the J gene end by 2 bases; junction bases not matched to a gene: 3. The germline gives CDR1 SGHKS, CDR2 YYEKEE (reference sequence). The CDR3 totals 15 residues.

This sequence joins TRBV7-6 and TRBJ1-6; tentative D call: TRBD1 (6 bases). The CDR3 totals 15 residues. In germline, CDR1 is SGHVS, CDR2 FNYEAQ. Trimming took off 5 bases at V and 4 bases at J, with 12 bases between the two ends. The CDR3 region has the DNA TGTGCCAGCAGCGCAGGGACACTATATAATTCACCCCTCCACTTT. Its protein product is CASSAGTLYNSPLHF.

The CDR3 DNA follows: TGTGCCACCAGAAGCCAAAATGAAAAACTGTTTTTT. Its protein product is CATRSQNEKLFF. This chain links TRBV15 with TRBJ1-4; no firm D call. The V end was cut by 6 bases, the J end by 5 bases, with 7 bases between. This CDR3 is built from 12 residues. Germline lookup yields CDR1 LNHNV and CDR2 YYDKDF (reference sequence).

J is TRBJ1-1 and V is TRBV15; 8 positions match TRBD1. Germline CDR1 is LNHNV and CDR2 is YYDKDF (reference sequence). CDR3 length equals 13 residues. The V and J ends lost 6 bases and 2 bases, in that order; junction bases with no gene match: 2. For the CDR3, the DNA is TGTGCCACCAGGACAGGGGCCAACACTGAAGCTTTCTTT. Protein product: CATRTGANTEAFF.

This chain uses TRBV25-1 with TRBJ1-5; D might be TRBD1 (6 bases). Germline assignment: CDR1 MGHDK and CDR2 SYGVNS. The V end was cut by 3 bases, the J end by 7 bases, with 13 bases between. CDR3 size: 14 residues. CDR3 nucleotides: TGTGCCAGCAGTGATACGACAGGTAAACAGCCCCAGCATTTT. Amino acid sequence: CASSDTTGKQPQHF.

This clone was seen only a few times. The rearrangement uses TRBV9 and TRBJ2-3; 13 nucleotides align to TRBD2. This CDR3 spans 14 amino acids. Trimming took 7 bases from V and 4 from J; bases not matched to a gene: 3. The germline V gene encodes CDR1 SGDLS and CDR2 YYNGEE. The CDR3 coding sequence is TGTGCCAGCGCAACTAGCGGGAGGGCAGATACGCAGTATTTT. It encodes CASATSGRADTQYF.

The V call is TRBV19, the J call TRBJ2-2, with D possibly matching TRBD1 (5 bases). Germline V gene data show CDR1 as LNHDA and CDR2 as SQIVND (reference sequence). The CDR3 runs 13 residues. Trimming took 5 bases from V and 4 from J, leaving 8 bases between them. CDR3 sequence reads: CASSSGFTGELFF. The CDR3 bases are TGTGCCAGTAGTTCAGGGTTCACCGGGGAGCTGTTTTTT.

J is TRBJ2-7 and V is TRBV7-9, with D possibly matching TRBD1 (7 bases). This CDR3 has 13 residues. Germline CDR1 is SEHNR and CDR2 is FQNEAQ (reference sequence). Trimming cost V 2 bases and J 7 bases, with 12 bases left between them. The CDR3 sequence is CASSLTGAGEQYV. In nucleotides, the CDR3 is TGTGCCAGCAGCTTAACAGGGGCGGGGGAGCAGTACGTC.

This chain links TRBV12-3 or TRBV12-4 with TRBJ2-5, with D unresolved. Trimming shortened V by 2 bases and J by 2 bases, and 3 bases separated the two germline ends. The CDR3 is 12 amino acids. This CDR3 reads CASSLLQETQYF. As DNA, the CDR3 is TGTGCCAGCAGTTTATTACAAGAGACCCAGTACTTC.

The chain links TRBV28 to TRBJ1-6; 7 bases are a match to TRBD1. CDR3 size: 16 residues. CDR1 and CDR2 (germline): MDHEN, SYDVKM. J was trimmed by 4 bases and V by 6 bases; bases with no gene match: 9. In DNA form, the CDR3 reads TGTGCCAGCAGCAGGACAGGTTCCCTTTATAATTCACCCCTCCACTTT. This gives the protein CASSRTGSLYNSPLHF.

For the CDR3, the DNA is TGTGCCAGCGCCCCAGCTAAAGAGGGCGGCTACACCTTC. Its protein product is CASAPAKEGGYTF. This sequence joins TRBV12-3 or TRBV12-4 and TRBJ1-2; no reliable D call. The CDR3 runs to 13 residues. Trimming removed 8 bases from V and 8 bases from J, with 18 bases in between.

This clone has only one observation. The J gene is TRBJ2-3, the V gene TRBV6-1, with 10 bases fitting TRBD2. Per the germline V gene, CDR1 is MNHNS and CDR2 is SASEGT. This CDR3 comprises 15 residues. The trim removed 4 bases at V and 5 bases at J, leaving 6 bases unmatched. The CDR3 protein is CASSGAGGPQDTQYF. CDR3 in DNA: TGTGCCAGCAGTGGAGCGGGGGGGCCCCAAGATACGCAGTATTTT.

The chain carries TRBV7-7 and TRBJ2-3; 9 nucleotides agree with TRBD1. This CDR3 contains 12 residues. CDR1 is SSHAT, CDR2 FNYEAQ, per germline (reference sequence). V was pared by 6 bases and J by 6 bases, with 1 base of the junction left unmatched. CDR3 region: CASSGTGDTQYF. The CDR3, as DNA: TGTGCCAGCAGTGGGACAGGGGATACGCAGTATTTT.

The chain's CDR3 is CASGQGNQPQHF. CDR3 DNA sequence: TGTGCCAGCGGACAGGGGAATCAGCCCCAGCATTTT. This chain joins TRBV19 and TRBJ1-5; TRBD1 matches at 9 bases. Germline CDR1 LNHDA, CDR2 SQIVND (reference sequence). The ends lost 9 bases at V and 4 bases at J; junction bases unmatched: 1. This CDR3 is 12 amino acids long. The complete variable domain, with remaining parts taken from reference TRBV19 and TRBJ1-5, reads DGGITQSPKYLFRKEGQNVTLSCEQNLNHDAMYWYRQDPGQGLRLIYYSQIVNDFQKGDIAEGYSVSREKKESFPLTVTSAQKNPTAFYLCASGQGNQPQHFGDGTRLSIL.

The gene calls are TRBV5-1 and TRBJ2-7; 8 nucleotides match TRBD1. Germline V gene data show CDR1 as SGHRS and CDR2 as YFSETQ. Trimming took 8 bases from V and 3 from J; bases not matched to a gene: 7. The CDR3 sequence is 13 residues long. The CDR3 loop is CARRQGCNYEQYF. CDR3 in DNA: TGCGCCAGACGACAGGGGTGCAACTACGAGCAGTACTTC. The variable domain in full, with the rest retrieved from reference TRBV5-1 and TRBJ2-7, is KAGVTQTPRYLIKTRGQQVTLSCSPISGHRSVSWYQQTPGQGLQFLFEYFSETQRNKGNFPGRFSGRQFSNSRSEMNVSTLELGDSALYLCARRQGCNYEQYFGPGTRLTVT.